These 29 T cell receptor beta chains share one sample of origin, sequenced in a study of blood T cell repertoires in COVID-19. Data came from immunoSEQ multiplex PCR; TCRdb stores just in-frame clones and leaves some out. The repertoire holds about 140,000 clones, with 70% to 85% as singletons. Source material: peripheral blood. The receptors come from a human donor in a cohort sampled during active COVID-19.

V usage is TRBV5-1 and J usage is TRBJ2-5; 7 positions agree with TRBD1. This CDR3 spans 15 amino acids. Trimming cost V 4 bases and J 5 bases; bases outside gene matches: 11. Per the germline V gene, CDR1 is SGHRS and CDR2 is YFSETQ. The CDR3 loop is CASSLGAGGAETQYF. CDR3 nucleotides: TGCGCCAGCAGCCTGGGGGCAGGGGGAGCGGAGACCCAGTACTTC.

A note on this clone: An end of the junction does not agree with germline; a read error may underlie this. The rearrangement links TRBV5-6 to TRBJ1-2, with D hard to call. Per germline, CDR1 SGHDT and CDR2 YYEEEE. CDR3 size: 12 residues. For the CDR3, the DNA is TGTGCCAGCAGCTTGTCTAGAGGCCCGACCGACTTC. Protein sequence: CASSLSRGPTDF.

The chain joins TRBV16 to TRBJ1-1; D not resolved. The germline V gene encodes CDR1 KGHSY and CDR2 FQNENV. V was pared by 1 base and J by 8 bases, with 11 bases between. This CDR3 has 13 amino acids. CDR3: CASSQYPREEAFF. For the CDR3, the DNA is TGTGCCAGCAGCCAATACCCCCGGGAGGAAGCTTTCTTT.

This chain uses TRBV5-8 with TRBJ1-1; 9 bases line up with TRBD1. Germline V gene sequence: CDR1 SGHTS, CDR2 YDEGEE. CDR3 size: 15 residues. J was trimmed by 4 bases and V by 4 bases; bases with no gene match: 8. The CDR3 loop is CASSPDRGWSTEAFF. The CDR3 DNA is TGTGCCAGCAGCCCGGACAGGGGATGGTCCACTGAAGCTTTCTTT.

The chain joins TRBV6-5 to TRBJ2-1; D perhaps matches TRBD2 (5 bases). CDR3 length: 14 amino acids. Germline V gene sequence: CDR1 MNHEY, CDR2 SVGAGI. V shed 0 bases and J shed 9 bases, with 12 bases lying between them. The CDR3 DNA follows: TGTGCCAGCAGTTACTCCAATGTTGCGGGTGAGCAGTTCTTC. Translation: CASSYSNVAGEQFF.

The CDR3 region has the DNA TGTGCCAGCAGGCCAGACCGGGACACCTCTAACTATGGCTACACCTTC. Protein sequence: CASRPDRDTSNYGYTF. The chain is built from TRBV25-1 and TRBJ1-2, with D possibly matching TRBD1 (6 bases). CDR1 is MGHDK and CDR2 is SYGVNS in the germline V gene. CDR3 size: 16 residues. Between the trimmed V and J ends, which lost 6 bases and 0 bases, there was a span of 17 bases.

This chain joins TRBV27 and TRBJ2-3; D perhaps matches TRBD2 (5 bases). The CDR3 spans 12 residues. Germline lookup yields CDR1 MNHEY and CDR2 SMNVEV (reference sequence). Trimming removed 4 bases from V and 8 bases from J, with 10 bases in between. The CDR3 region is CASSWTPGTQYF. CDR3 bases: TGTGCCAGCAGTTGGACTCCCGGTACGCAGTATTTT.

This clone was detected only once. The gene calls are TRBV24-1 and TRBJ2-6, with 7 bases matching TRBD1. CDR1 and CDR2 from the germline V gene are KGHDR and SFDVKD. J gave up 2 bases and V 4 bases, and 1 base lay outside the gene matches. The CDR3 covers 15 residues. Written as DNA, the CDR3 is TGTGCCACCAGTGAGACAGGGACTGGGGCCAACGTCCTGACTTTC. Translation: CATSETGTGANVLTF.

This clone was found once. CDR3 nucleotide sequence: TGTGCCAGCAGCCAAGAAGGGACGATCCACAGGGATGGATCACCCCTCCACTTT. Its protein product is CASSQEGTIHRDGSPLHF. J is TRBJ1-6 and V is TRBV14, with D possibly TRBD1 on 6 matching bases. Trimming stripped 0 bases from V and 10 bases from J, with 22 bases between. CDR1 is SGHDN and CDR2 is FVKESK in the germline V gene. There are 18 residues in the CDR3.

The J gene is TRBJ2-1, the V gene TRBV4-3; 9 bases map to TRBD1. In germline, CDR1 is LGHNA, CDR2 YSLEER. The V gene end was trimmed by 0 bases and the J gene end by 7 bases; junction bases not matched to a gene: 25. The CDR3 runs to 22 residues. In nucleotides, the CDR3 is TGCGCCAGCAGCCAAGAGGTCCCGTTCCCGGGACAGGGATTTAGGCGGTCGAATGAGCAGTTCTTC. This gives the protein CASSQEVPFPGQGFRRSNEQFF.

The genes are TRBV6-5 and TRBJ2-5; unclear D gene. The CDR3 is 10 amino acids. Germline-derived CDR1 and CDR2 are MNHEY and SVGAGI. Trimming left V 10 bases short and J 5 bases short, with 8 bases between. The CDR3 region is CATEIETQYF. CDR3 DNA: TGTGCCACAGAAATCGAGACCCAGTACTTC.

The chain recombines TRBV9 with TRBJ2-7; TRBD1 might be the D (6 bases). This CDR3 comprises 19 residues. Germline CDR1 SGDLS, CDR2 YYNGEE. Trimming removed 7 bases at V and 0 bases at J, with 29 bases between. The CDR3 region is CASPYLEPGHGFSSYEQYF. CDR3 sequence (DNA): TGTGCCAGCCCCTACCTTGAACCGGGACATGGATTTTCCTCCTACGAGCAGTACTTC.

This chain uses TRBV3-1 (or the pseudogene TRBV3-2) with TRBJ1-2; no definite D call. With 4 bases removed from V and 7 bases from J, the gap between germline ends came to 16 bases. Germline CDR1 is LGHDT and CDR2 is YNNKEL (reference sequence). This CDR3 has 14 amino acids. The CDR3 is CASSPTVGAGGYTF. The CDR3 coding sequence is TGTGCCAGCAGCCCTACGGTGGGCGCAGGTGGCTACACCTTC.

This clone occurred once. The V gene is TRBV7-2, the J gene TRBJ2-1, with 16 bases that match TRBD2. CDR1 is SGHTA and CDR2 is FQGNSA in the germline V gene. There are 15 residues in the CDR3. The V segment lost 3 bases and the J segment 12 bases; nucleotides outside the gene matches: 5. The CDR3 is CASSLGLAGGQGQFF. CDR3 DNA sequence: TGTGCCAGCAGCTTGGGACTAGCGGGGGGGCAAGGGCAGTTCTTC.

The chain recombines TRBV3-1 (or the pseudogene TRBV3-2) with TRBJ2-3, with 9 bases aligning to TRBD2. The V gene end was trimmed by 3 bases and the J gene end by 6 bases; junction bases not matched to a gene: 7. CDR1 LGHDT and CDR2 YNNKEL come from the germline V gene (reference sequence). The CDR3 is 15 residues long. The CDR3 protein is CASSQARLAADTQYF. In nucleotides, the CDR3 is TGTGCCAGCAGCCAGGCCCGACTAGCGGCGGATACGCAGTATTTT.

This chain uses TRBV3-1 (or the pseudogene TRBV3-2) with TRBJ1-1; D is perhaps TRBD1 (5 bases). V lost 3 bases to trimming and J lost 1 base, with 12 bases between them. This CDR3 is 15 amino acids long. Germline CDR1 LGHDT, CDR2 YNNKEL (reference sequence). The CDR3 here is CASSQGPTGNTEAFF. In DNA form, the CDR3 reads TGTGCCAGCAGCCAGGGGCCAACCGGGAACACTGAAGCTTTCTTT.

A few counts support this clone. The genes are TRBV4-3 and TRBJ2-5, with 9 bases lining up with TRBD1. V lost 0 bases and J lost 4; bases outside the gene matches: 12. This CDR3 is built from 18 residues. Per germline, CDR1 LGHNA and CDR2 YSLEER. The CDR3 DNA reads TGCGCCAGCAGCCAAGAACCTCCGGGAACAGGGGGCGGAGAGACCCAGTACTTC. Translated: CASSQEPPGTGGGETQYF.

The chain carries TRBV7-8 and TRBJ2-3; D ambiguous. The length of the CDR3 is 15 residues. Germline loops: CDR1 SGHVS, CDR2 FQNEAQ. V gave up 1 base and J gave up 0 bases, with 8 bases separating them. The CDR3 protein is CASSLEPGSTDTQYF. The CDR3 DNA sequence: TGTGCCAGCAGCTTAGAGCCAGGAAGCACAGATACGCAGTATTTT. Drawing the rest from reference TRBV7-8 and TRBJ2-3, the complete variable domain is GAGVSQSPRYKVAKRGQDVALRCDPISGHVSLFWYQQALGQGPEFLTYFQNEAQLDKSGLPSDRFFAERPEGSVSTLKIQRTQQEDSAVYLCASSLEPGSTDTQYFGPGTRLTVL.

The chain joins TRBV6-2 or TRBV6-3 to TRBJ1-1, with D tentatively TRBD1 (6 bases). The CDR3 is made up of 15 amino acids. With 5 bases removed from V and 8 bases from J, the gap between germline ends came to 21 bases. Germline V lookup: CDR1 MNHEY, CDR2 SVGEGT. The CDR3 here is CASSNAGAARREAFF. The CDR3 bases are TGTGCCAGCAGTAACGCAGGGGCCGCACGGAGAGAAGCTTTCTTT.

This clone showed up just once. This chain connects TRBV28 to TRBJ2-2, with a weak D call TRBD2 (6 bases). The V and J ends lost 6 bases and 4 bases respectively, with 15 bases between them. This CDR3 has 15 residues. Germline lookup yields CDR1 MDHEN and CDR2 SYDVKM. The CDR3, as DNA: TGTGCCAGCAGACGCCCCGGAGGGGTCACCGGGGAGCTGTTTTTT. Encoded protein: CASRRPGGVTGELFF.

The chain has TRBV6-6 and TRBJ1-2; TRBD1 is a possible D gene (5 bases). V shed 2 bases and J shed 5 bases, with 15 bases lying between them. This CDR3 is 15 amino acids long. The germline CDR1 and CDR2 sequences are MNHNY and SVGAGI (reference sequence). The CDR3 nucleotides read TGTGCCAGCAGTTACCTTCCCTTGGCAGGGTATGGCTACACCTTC. Translation gives CASSYLPLAGYGYTF.

The V call is TRBV7-3, the J call TRBJ2-1, with TRBD2 matching over 8 bases. The CDR3 length is 15 residues. V lost 5 bases, J lost 7 bases, and 10 bases stayed unmatched. CDR1 SGHTA and CDR2 FQGTGA come from the germline V gene. CDR3 protein: CASSLYSGAWNEQFF. CDR3 bases: TGTGCCAGCAGCCTGTATAGCGGGGCTTGGAATGAGCAGTTCTTC.

This clone has a handful of counts. Other DNA sequences in this sample translate to the same CDR3. The CDR3 loop reads CASSQDFVRRAQYF. DNA of the CDR3: TGCGCCAGCAGCCAAGATTTCGTACGTCGAGCCCAGTACTTC. This chain links TRBV4-1 with TRBJ2-5; D is ambiguous. Trimming pared 0 bases from V and 9 bases from J, leaving 14 bases between. The V gene's germline CDR1 is MGHRA and CDR2 YSYEKL. The CDR3 loop spans 14 amino acids.

V gene TRBV6-5 combines with J gene TRBJ2-2; D is perhaps TRBD1 (5 bases). Trimming removed 7 bases from V and 0 bases from J, with 9 bases in between. The CDR3 is 14 amino acids. The germline V gene encodes CDR1 MNHEY and CDR2 SVGAGI. The CDR3 sequence is CASIRQPNTGELFF. Here the CDR3 DNA reads TGTGCCAGCATTAGACAGCCGAACACCGGGGAGCTGTTTTTT.

The rearrangement links TRBV6-4 to TRBJ2-1; D is possibly TRBD2 (5 bases). The CDR3 has 13 residues. V lost 3 bases and J lost 7, with 10 bases in between. Germline V gene sequence: CDR1 MRHNA, CDR2 SNTAGT. CDR3 nucleotides: TGTGCCAGCAGTGATCTCCGGGGAAATGAGCAGTTCTTC. It encodes CASSDLRGNEQFF.

J is TRBJ2-1 and V is TRBV5-5; 11 bases align to TRBD2. The V gene end was trimmed by 0 bases and the J gene end by 4 bases; junction bases not matched to a gene: 12. The CDR3 runs to 19 residues. Per the germline V gene, CDR1 is SGHKS and CDR2 is YYEKEE (reference sequence). CDR3 amino acids: CASSLVLAGGPGSYNEQFF. The DNA of the CDR3 is TGTGCCAGCAGCTTGGTATTAGCGGGGGGGCCGGGTAGTTACAATGAGCAGTTCTTC. Using reference TRBV5-5 and TRBJ2-1 for the parts outside the CDR3, the full variable domain is DAGVTQSPTHLIKTRGQQVTLRCSPISGHKSVSWYQQVLGQGPQFIFQYYEKEERGRGNFPDRFSARQFPNYSSELNVNALLLGDSALYLCASSLVLAGGPGSYNEQFFGPGTRLTVL.

This clone has a handful of counts. V usage is TRBV6-2 or TRBV6-3 and J usage is TRBJ1-6, with D hard to call. The germline CDR1 and CDR2 sequences are MNHEY and SVGEGT. This CDR3 comprises 15 residues. Trimming left V 0 bases short and J 6 bases short, with 9 bases between. The CDR3 coding sequence is TGTGCCAGCAGTTACTCCCGGTTTGCTAATTCACCCCTCCACTTT. It specifies CASSYSRFANSPLHF.

The V gene is TRBV7-9, the J gene TRBJ2-7; D is unclear. The CDR3 is 16 amino acids. V was cut by 5 bases and J by 0 bases, with 17 bases left in between. Germline V gene data show CDR1 as SEHNR and CDR2 as FQNEAQ (reference sequence). CDR3 sequence reads: CASSLDGQIFSYEQYF. The CDR3, as DNA: TGTGCCAGCAGCCTCGATGGTCAGATTTTCTCCTACGAGCAGTACTTC.

The chain recombines TRBV9 with TRBJ2-4; 10 bases agree with TRBD1. The germline V gene encodes CDR1 SGDLS and CDR2 YYNGEE. J lost 0 bases, V lost 5 bases, and 14 bases had no gene match. The length of the CDR3 is 19 residues. The CDR3 nucleotides read TGTGCCAGCAGTGACCCGGAAGGACAGGGGGACGTAGCCAAAAACATTCAGTACTTC. It codes for CASSDPEGQGDVAKNIQYF.